This T cell receptor beta chain was retrieved from a study of T cells in Graves' hyperthyroidism and ophthalmopathy. This clonotype was detected many times. Pregnant or lactating patients were excluded, as were those with uncontrolled infection or other autoimmune disease. PBMCs were obtained from under 13 ml fresh peripheral blood. Researchers amplified the TCR beta CDR3 regions from RNA transcripts. The primer set for the first-round RT-PCR of the TCR CDR3 was HTBI. Using its own MiXCR run on the multiplex PCR reads, TCRdb lists one record per CDR3 protein. The repertoire holds 530,000 or so distinct CDR3 sequences, with approximately 25% as singletons. The clonotype was recovered from a woman in her 30s with Graves' ophthalmopathy. Material for sequencing was blood.

The CDR3 loop is CSAPGTGAAGYTF. DNA of the CDR3: TGCAGTGCCCCCGGGACAGGGGCTGCGGGCTACACCTTC. The rearrangement uses TRBV20-1 and TRBJ1-2; TRBD1 matches at 10 bases. V dropped 6 bases and J dropped 8; count of bases not matched to a gene: 9. Germline loops: CDR1 DFQATT, CDR2 SNEGSKA (reference sequence). The CDR3 consists of 13 residues.